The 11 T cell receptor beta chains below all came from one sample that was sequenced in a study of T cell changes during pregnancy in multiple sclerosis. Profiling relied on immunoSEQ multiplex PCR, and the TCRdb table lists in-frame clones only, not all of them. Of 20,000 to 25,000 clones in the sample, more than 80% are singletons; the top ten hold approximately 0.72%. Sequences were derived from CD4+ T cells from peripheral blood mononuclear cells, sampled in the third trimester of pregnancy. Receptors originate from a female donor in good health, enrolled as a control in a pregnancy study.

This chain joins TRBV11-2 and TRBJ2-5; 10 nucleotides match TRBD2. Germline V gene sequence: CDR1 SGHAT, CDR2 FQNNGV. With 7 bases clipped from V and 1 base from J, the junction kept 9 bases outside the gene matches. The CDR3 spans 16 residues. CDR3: CASTWSSGGTQETQYF. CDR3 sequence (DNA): TGTGCCAGCACCTGGAGTAGCGGGGGGACCCAAGAGACCCAGTACTTC. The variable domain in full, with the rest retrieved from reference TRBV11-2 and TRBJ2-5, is EAGVAQSPRYKIIEKRQSVAFWCNPISGHATLYWYQQILGQGPKLLIQFQNNGVVDDSQLPKDRFSAERLKGVDSTLKIQPAKLEDSAVYLCASTWSSGGTQETQYFGPGTRLLVL.

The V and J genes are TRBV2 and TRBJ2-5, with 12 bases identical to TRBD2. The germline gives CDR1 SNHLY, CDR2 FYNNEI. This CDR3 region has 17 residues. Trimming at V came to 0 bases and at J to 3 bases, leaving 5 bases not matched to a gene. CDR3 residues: CASSEALRTSGKETQYF. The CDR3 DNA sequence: TGTGCCAGCAGTGAAGCGCTCAGGACTAGCGGGAAAGAGACCCAGTACTTC.

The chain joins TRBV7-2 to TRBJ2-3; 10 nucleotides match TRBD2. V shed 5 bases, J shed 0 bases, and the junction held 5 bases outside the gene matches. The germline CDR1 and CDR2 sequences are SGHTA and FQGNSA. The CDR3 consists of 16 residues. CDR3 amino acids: CASSPSGSLSTDTQYF. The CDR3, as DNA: TGTGCCAGCAGCCCTAGCGGGAGCCTCAGCACAGATACGCAGTATTTT.

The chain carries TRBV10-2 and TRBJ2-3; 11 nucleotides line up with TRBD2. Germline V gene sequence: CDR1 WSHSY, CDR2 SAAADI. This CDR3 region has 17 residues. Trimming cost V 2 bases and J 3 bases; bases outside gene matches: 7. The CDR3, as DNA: TGCGCCAGCAGTGAGGAAAGACTAGCGGGAATTACAGATACGCAGTATTTT. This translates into CASSEERLAGITDTQYF.

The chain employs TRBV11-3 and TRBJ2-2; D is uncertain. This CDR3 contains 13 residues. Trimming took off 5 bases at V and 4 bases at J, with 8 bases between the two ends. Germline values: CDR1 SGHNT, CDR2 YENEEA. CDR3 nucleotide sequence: TGTGCCAGCAGCCCCAGTCGCACCGGGGAGCTGTTTTTT. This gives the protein CASSPSRTGELFF.

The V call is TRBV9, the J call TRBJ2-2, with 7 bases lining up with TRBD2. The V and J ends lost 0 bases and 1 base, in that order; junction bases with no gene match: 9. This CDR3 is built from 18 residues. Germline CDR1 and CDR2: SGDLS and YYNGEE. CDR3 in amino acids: CASSVGSWGGKNTGELFF. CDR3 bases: TGTGCCAGCAGCGTAGGTAGTTGGGGGGGAAAGAACACCGGGGAGCTGTTTTTT.

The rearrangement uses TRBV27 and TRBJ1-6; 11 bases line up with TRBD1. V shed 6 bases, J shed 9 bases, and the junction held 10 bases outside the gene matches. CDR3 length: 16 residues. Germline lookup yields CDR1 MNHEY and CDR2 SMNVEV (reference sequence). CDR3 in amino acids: CASRDRGLLVGSPLHF. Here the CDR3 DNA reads TGTGCCAGCAGGGACAGGGGGCTTTTAGTAGGTTCACCCCTCCACTTT.

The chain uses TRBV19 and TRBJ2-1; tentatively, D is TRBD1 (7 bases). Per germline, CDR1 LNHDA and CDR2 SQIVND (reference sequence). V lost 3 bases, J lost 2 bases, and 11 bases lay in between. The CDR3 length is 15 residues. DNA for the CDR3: TGTGCCAGTAGTATCCAGGGGGGCCCCTACAATGAGCAGTTCTTC. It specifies CASSIQGGPYNEQFF.

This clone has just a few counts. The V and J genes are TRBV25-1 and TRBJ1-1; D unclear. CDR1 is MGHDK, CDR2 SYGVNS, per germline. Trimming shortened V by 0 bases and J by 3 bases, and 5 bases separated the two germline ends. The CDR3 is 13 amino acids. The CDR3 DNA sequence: TGTGCCAGCAGTGAATACAGTCACACTGAAGCTTTCTTT. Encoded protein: CASSEYSHTEAFF.

CDR3 in amino acids: CASSLPGLAGEEQFF. CDR3 sequence (DNA): TGTGCCAGCAGCTTGCCGGGACTAGCGGGAGAAGAGCAGTTCTTC. The chain combines TRBV7-3 with TRBJ2-1; TRBD2 agrees at 14 bases. CDR3 length equals 15 residues. With V trimmed by 3 bases and J by 10 bases, 5 bases remained unmatched. Germline CDR1 SGHTA, CDR2 FQGTGA.

The CDR3 reads CASSGDSSPVGRYTF. The CDR3 bases are TGCGCCAGCAGCGGGGACAGTTCACCCGTCGGGCGCTACACCTTC. The genes are TRBV5-1 and TRBJ1-2; 7 bases match TRBD1. The ends lost 4 bases at V and 9 bases at J; junction bases unmatched: 15. The CDR3 has 15 residues. CDR1 and CDR2 from the germline V gene are SGHRS and YFSETQ.